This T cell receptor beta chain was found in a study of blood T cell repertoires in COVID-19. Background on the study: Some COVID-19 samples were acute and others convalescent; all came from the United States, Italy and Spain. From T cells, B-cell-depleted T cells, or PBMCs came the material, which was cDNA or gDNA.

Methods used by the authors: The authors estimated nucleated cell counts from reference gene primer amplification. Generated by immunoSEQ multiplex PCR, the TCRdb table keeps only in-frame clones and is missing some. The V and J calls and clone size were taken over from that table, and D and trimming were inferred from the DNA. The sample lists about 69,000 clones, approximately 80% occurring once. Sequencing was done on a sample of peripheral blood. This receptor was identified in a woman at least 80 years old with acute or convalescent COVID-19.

The CDR3 DNA follows: TGCGCCAGCAGCTCGAGACAGGGGCTATCTGGAAACACCATATATTTT. It is translated as CASSSRQGLSGNTIYF. The chain recombines TRBV5-1 with TRBJ1-3; TRBD1 agrees at 8 bases. V was pared by 3 bases and J by 1 base, with 6 bases of the junction left unmatched. CDR1 SGHRS and CDR2 YFSETQ come from the germline V gene. The CDR3 length is 16 residues.